The 30 T cell receptor beta chains listed next were all sequenced from one sample in a study of cytomegalovirus exposure and HLA in healthy donors. The PCR ran on 60 Vbeta and 13 Jbeta primers. Produced via immunoSEQ multiplex PCR; TCRdb's table is partial and in-frame only. The sample comprises approximately 150,000 clones, over 60% of which are singletons, and 2.5% to 3.5% rests with the top ten. Source material: PBMCs. Receptor source: a male donor in good health and CMV-seronegative.

The rearrangement uses TRBV7-9 and TRBJ2-1; TRBD2 aligns across 13 bases. CDR1 is SEHNR and CDR2 is FQNEAQ in the germline V gene (reference sequence). Trimming took 4 bases from V and 8 from J; bases not matched to a gene: 2. CDR3 length equals 14 residues. The CDR3 sequence: CASSSGLAGYEQFF. In DNA form, the CDR3 reads TGTGCCAGCAGCTCGGGACTAGCGGGATATGAGCAGTTCTTC.

This chain uses TRBV7-6 with TRBJ1-2, with D unresolved. This CDR3 has 13 residues. Per germline, CDR1 SGHVS and CDR2 FNYEAQ. V dropped 3 bases and J dropped 4 bases, with 9 bases sitting between them. In DNA form, the CDR3 reads TGTGCCAGCAGCTTTCCCGGCGGCTATGGCTACACCTTC. Translation gives CASSFPGGYGYTF.

The sample holds one count of this clone. The chain recombines TRBV9 with TRBJ2-7, with TRBD1 matching 9 bases. Trimming removed 3 bases from V and 6 bases from J; junction bases left unmatched: 7. The germline CDR1 and CDR2 sequences are SGDLS and YYNGEE. The CDR3 is 14 residues long. CDR3 sequence: CASSAAGQGAEQYF. DNA for the CDR3: TGTGCCAGCAGCGCTGCGGGACAGGGCGCCGAGCAGTACTTC. The full variable domain, in which reference TRBV9 and TRBJ2-7 provide the parts outside the CDR3, is DSGVTQTPKHLITATGQRVTLRCSPRSGDLSVYWYQQSLDQGLQFLIQYYNGEERAKGNILERFSAQQFPDLHSELNLSSLELGDSALYFCASSAAGQGAEQYFGPGTRLTVT.

There are a few counts of this clone. The DNA for the CDR3 is TGTGCCAGCAGCCTAGGGGGGACAGCCTCTGGAAACACCATATATTTT. Translation gives CASSLGGTASGNTIYF. J is TRBJ1-3 and V is TRBV7-2, with 7 bases matching TRBD1. V lost 5 bases and J lost 0; bases outside the gene matches: 7. This CDR3 has 16 amino acids. Germline CDR1 SGHTA, CDR2 FQGNSA.

The V and J genes are TRBV7-2 and TRBJ1-1, with D possibly matching TRBD1 (6 bases). The CDR3 covers 15 residues. Trimming removed 3 bases from V and 0 bases from J, with 11 bases in between. Germline CDR1 SGHTA, CDR2 FQGNSA. The CDR3 reads CASSFQGRVNTEAFF. As DNA, the CDR3 is TGTGCCAGCAGCTTCCAGGGGCGGGTGAACACTGAAGCTTTCTTT. Together with reference TRBV7-2 and TRBJ1-1, the CDR3 gives the full variable domain: GAGVSQSPSNKVTEKGKDVELRCDPISGHTALYWYRQSLGQGLEFLIYFQGNSAPDKSGLPSDRFSAERTGGSVSTLTIQRTQQEDSAVYLCASSFQGRVNTEAFFGQGTRLTVV.

The count of this clone is one. The chain has TRBV18 and TRBJ2-2, with D perhaps TRBD2 (6 bases). The CDR3 has 15 amino acids. Trimming took off 2 bases at V and 1 base at J, with 8 bases between the two ends. CDR1 KGHSH and CDR2 LQKENI come from the germline V gene. The CDR3 DNA is TGTGCCAGCTCACCAGCGGGACTGAACACCGGGGAGCTGTTTTTT. It codes for CASSPAGLNTGELFF.

The chain joins TRBV7-2 to TRBJ2-3, with TRBD2 identical over 13 bases. This CDR3 contains 16 residues. Germline values: CDR1 SGHTA, CDR2 FQGNSA. Trimming removed 5 bases from V and 1 base from J; junction bases left unmatched: 3. CDR3 in DNA: TGTGCCAGCAGCCCCGGACTAGCGGGAGGCACAGATACGCAGTATTTT. Translating it yields CASSPGLAGGTDTQYF.

This sequence joins TRBV2 and TRBJ1-4; 10 bases match TRBD1. Germline values: CDR1 SNHLY, CDR2 FYNNEI. Trimming took 11 bases from V and 4 from J; bases not matched to a gene: 4. CDR3 length: 13 residues. The CDR3 sequence is CAGQGELNEKLFF. The DNA for the CDR3 is TGTGCCGGACAGGGGGAGCTTAATGAAAAACTGTTTTTT.

The V and J genes are TRBV2 and TRBJ1-6; TRBD1 agrees at 8 bases. Germline-derived CDR1 and CDR2 are SNHLY and FYNNEI. V shed 5 bases, J shed 11 bases, and the junction held 8 bases outside the gene matches. This CDR3 spans 14 amino acids. The CDR3 DNA reads TGTGCCAGCAGTATGGACAGGGACGGTGCACCCCTCCACTTT. Its protein product is CASSMDRDGAPLHF.

The J gene is TRBJ2-7, the V gene TRBV5-4; TRBD2 aligns across 8 bases. CDR1 and CDR2 from the germline V gene are SGHNT and YYREEE (reference sequence). This CDR3 contains 14 residues. V was pared by 2 bases and J by 3 bases, with 4 bases of the junction left unmatched. The CDR3 DNA reads as TGTGCCAGCAGCTTTAGCGGGAACCTCTACGAGCAGTACTTC. Translation gives CASSFSGNLYEQYF.

The chain uses TRBV28 and TRBJ2-3, with 9 bases lining up with TRBD2. J gave up 0 bases and V 0 bases, and 7 bases lay outside the gene matches. CDR1 and CDR2 (germline): MDHEN, SYDVKM. The CDR3 covers 18 residues. CDR3 region: CASSLWTSGDTSTDTQYF. The CDR3 coding sequence is TGTGCCAGCAGTTTATGGACTAGCGGAGATACTAGCACAGATACGCAGTATTTT.

The chain uses TRBV28 and TRBJ1-1; maybe TRBD1 (5 bases). The CDR3 is 14 amino acids. The V end lost 3 bases, the J end lost 4 bases, and 12 bases lay between the germline ends. From germline, CDR1 is MDHEN and CDR2 SYDVKM. The CDR3 here is CASSLTRGRTEAFF. The CDR3, as DNA: TGTGCCAGCAGTTTGACAAGGGGCCGCACTGAAGCTTTCTTT.

The chain carries TRBV28 and TRBJ2-1; 9 bases match TRBD2. This CDR3 is built from 14 residues. In germline, CDR1 is MDHEN, CDR2 SYDVKM. V lost 5 bases and J lost 15; bases outside the gene matches: 14. The CDR3 DNA sequence: TGTGCCAGCAGTCTAGCGGGGAACGCGGTAGGGCGGTTCTTC. It is translated as CASSLAGNAVGRFF.

The chain is built from TRBV5-4 and TRBJ1-2; D unresolved. The CDR3 runs 15 residues. In germline, CDR1 is SGHNT, CDR2 YYREEE (reference sequence). V was trimmed by 0 bases and J by 0 bases, leaving 9 bases between them. CDR3 protein: CASSLVAEANYGYTF. As DNA, the CDR3 is TGTGCCAGCAGCTTGGTGGCAGAAGCTAACTATGGCTACACCTTC.

The genes are TRBV18 and TRBJ2-1; D might be TRBD1 (5 bases). Germline V lookup: CDR1 KGHSH, CDR2 LQKENI. This CDR3 has 14 amino acids. V shed 3 bases and J shed 2 bases, with 8 bases lying between them. The CDR3 region is CASSPRQTYNEQFF. CDR3 nucleotides: TGTGCCAGCTCACCTCGACAGACCTACAATGAGCAGTTCTTC.

The chain has TRBV15 and TRBJ2-5; a possible D gene is TRBD2 (6 bases). The germline CDR1 and CDR2 sequences are LNHNV and YYDKDF (reference sequence). CDR3 length: 16 residues. Trimming took off 1 base at V and 2 bases at J, with 14 bases between the two ends. CDR3 DNA sequence: TGTGCCACCAGCAGAGGGTATGCGGGGAGACAAGAGACCCAGTACTTC. It encodes CATSRGYAGRQETQYF.

The chain links TRBV4-3 to TRBJ2-1; 8 bases fit TRBD2. Germline loops: CDR1 LGHNA, CDR2 YSLEER. This CDR3 region has 15 residues. The trim removed 2 bases at V and 9 bases at J, leaving 9 bases unmatched. CDR3 loop: CASSQFTSGGGEQFF. CDR3 sequence (DNA): TGCGCCAGCAGCCAATTTACTAGCGGTGGAGGTGAGCAGTTCTTC.

This chain connects TRBV19 to TRBJ1-2; the match to TRBD1 covers 8 bases. There are 16 residues in the CDR3. Per the germline V gene, CDR1 is LNHDA and CDR2 is SQIVND (reference sequence). The J segment lost 2 bases and the V segment lost 3 bases, leaving 8 bases of the junction unmatched. In nucleotides, the CDR3 is TGTGCCAGTAGTATGTTCCTCCGGGACAGGAACTATGGCTACACCTTC. This translates into CASSMFLRDRNYGYTF.

The chain joins TRBV5-6 to TRBJ2-5, with unresolved D. This CDR3 is built from 12 residues. Germline V gene sequence: CDR1 SGHDT, CDR2 YYEEEE. Trimming removed 0 bases at V and 3 bases at J, with 3 bases between. The CDR3 nucleotides are TGTGCCAGCAGCTTGGCGGAAGAGACCCAGTACTTC. As protein: CASSLAEETQYF.

This rearrangement joins TRBV4-1 to TRBJ1-5, with 7 nucleotides matching TRBD1. Trimming cost V 4 bases and J 2 bases; bases outside gene matches: 5. Germline V lookup: CDR1 MGHRA, CDR2 YSYEKL. The CDR3 consists of 15 residues. The CDR3 nucleotides read TGCGCCAGCAGCCCACAGGGGCCCGGCAATCAGCCCCAGCATTTT. This codes for CASSPQGPGNQPQHF.

This sequence joins TRBV7-6 and TRBJ1-1, with unresolved D. Germline V lookup: CDR1 SGHVS, CDR2 FNYEAQ. The CDR3 runs to 14 residues. V lost 5 bases, J lost 2 bases, and 12 bases lay in between. Here the CDR3 reads CASSKREGNTEAFF. DNA of the CDR3: TGTGCCAGCAGCAAACGGGAGGGAAACACTGAAGCTTTCTTT.

This chain uses TRBV27 with TRBJ1-1; D unclear. CDR1 and CDR2 from the germline V gene are MNHEY and SMNVEV (reference sequence). Trimming pared 3 bases from V and 2 bases from J, leaving 10 bases between. CDR3 length: 14 amino acids. As DNA, the CDR3 is TGTGCCAGCAGTTTGGCCGGGATTAACACTGAAGCTTTCTTT. Its protein product is CASSLAGINTEAFF.

The genes are TRBV5-6 and TRBJ2-5, with D perhaps matching TRBD1 (6 bases). V was clipped by 5 bases and J by 4 bases, with 21 bases between them. Germline V CDR1 and CDR2: SGHDT, YYEEEE. The CDR3 is 16 amino acids. In DNA, the CDR3 is TGTGCCAGCAGACGAGTAATCAGGGGATCTGTAGAGACCCAGTACTTC. Translating gives CASRRVIRGSVETQYF.

The chain joins TRBV7-9 to TRBJ1-3, with D perhaps matching TRBD1 (5 bases). Per germline, CDR1 SEHNR and CDR2 FQNEAQ (reference sequence). This CDR3 region has 16 residues. Trimming removed 1 base from V and 0 bases from J, with 10 bases in between. The CDR3 coding sequence is TGTGCCAGCAGCTTAGGAGCAGGGCTCTCTGGAAACACCATATATTTT. Translated: CASSLGAGLSGNTIYF.

J is TRBJ1-5 and V is TRBV15; no clear D. The length of the CDR3 is 16 residues. The V gene lost 0 bases and the J gene lost 10 bases, with 19 bases spanning the gap. The germline V gene encodes CDR1 LNHNV and CDR2 YYDKDF (reference sequence). The CDR3 nucleotides are TGTGCCACCAGCAGAGAGTTTGGGTCTGGCGGTCCCCCCCAGCATTTT. Translating it yields CATSREFGSGGPPQHF.

The CDR3 nucleotides read TGCGCCAGCAGCCTCGGGGGTCGACTGCGCTCCTACAATGAGCAGTTCTTC. Amino acid sequence: CASSLGGRLRSYNEQFF. The chain employs TRBV4-3 and TRBJ2-1, with TRBD2 as a possible D gene (6 bases). Germline assignment: CDR1 LGHNA and CDR2 YSLEER. Trimming pared 4 bases from V and 0 bases from J, leaving 16 bases between. The CDR3 has 17 residues.

This clone was observed a few times. The gene calls are TRBV28 and TRBJ2-2; D possibly corresponds to TRBD2 (5 bases). In germline, CDR1 is MDHEN, CDR2 SYDVKM. This CDR3 comprises 12 residues. Trimming took off 8 bases at V and 6 bases at J, with 10 bases between the two ends. As DNA, the CDR3 is TGTGCCAGCCTCCGGGGAGCCGGGGAGCTGTTTTTT. It is translated as CASLRGAGELFF.

The chain recombines TRBV5-1 with TRBJ1-6; the match to TRBD1 covers 8 bases. The J segment lost 0 bases and the V segment lost 0 bases, leaving 2 bases of the junction unmatched. CDR1 and CDR2 (germline): SGHRS, YFSETQ. The CDR3 is 17 amino acids. CDR3 amino acids: CASSLGQGSSYNSPLHF. For the CDR3, the DNA is TGCGCCAGCAGCTTGGGACAGGGGAGCTCCTATAATTCACCCCTCCACTTT.

This chain links TRBV29-1 with TRBJ1-2; TRBD1 agrees at 9 bases. Per germline, CDR1 SQVTM and CDR2 ANQGSEA. V lost 5 bases, J lost 2 bases, and 6 bases stayed unmatched. CDR3 length: 14 amino acids. Here the CDR3 reads CSVSPGTGNYGYTF. The DNA of the CDR3 is TGCAGCGTTTCTCCAGGGACAGGGAACTATGGCTACACCTTC.

This clone was seen many times. This chain uses TRBV19 with TRBJ2-1, with D unresolved. Trimming shortened V by 3 bases and J by 4 bases, and 7 bases separated the two germline ends. The germline V gene has CDR1 LNHDA and CDR2 SQIVND (reference sequence). The CDR3 length is 13 residues. CDR3 loop: CASSMQLYNEQFF. Here the CDR3 DNA reads TGTGCCAGTAGTATGCAGTTATACAATGAGCAGTTCTTC.